Below, 19 T cell receptor beta chains from the same sample are listed, as sequenced in a study of Graves' ophthalmopathy and Graves' hyperthyroidism. As the template, RNA transcripts were used to amplify TCR beta CDR3 regions. HTBI primers primed a first-round RT-PCR, and a second-round multiplex PCR followed. Each CDR3 protein is one row after TCRdb ran MiXCR on the multiplex PCR reads. Among approximately 700,000 distinct CDR3 sequences, roughly 40% were seen once, and the ten largest hold 40% to 55%. Source material: peripheral blood. Receptors were obtained from an adult man with Graves' ophthalmopathy.

J is TRBJ1-4 and V is TRBV7-6; D might be TRBD1 (6 bases). Germline CDR1 and CDR2: SGHVS and FNYEAQ. Trimming removed 0 bases at V and 4 bases at J, with 9 bases between. This CDR3 comprises 15 residues. The CDR3 sequence: CASSLAGGNNEKLFF. In DNA, the CDR3 is TGTGCCAGCAGCTTAGCAGGGGGGAATAATGAAAAACTGTTTTTT.

This clonotype showed up just once. The chain links TRBV7-2 to TRBJ2-7; TRBD1 might be the D (6 bases). The germline V and J ends were trimmed by 5 bases and 0 bases, with 11 bases remaining between them. The CDR3 covers 14 residues. Germline lookup yields CDR1 SGHTA and CDR2 FQGNSA. The CDR3 DNA is TGTGCCAGCAGCACCCACAGGGACTCCTACGAGCAGTACGTC. Encoded protein: CASSTHRDSYEQYV.

The rearrangement uses TRBV12-3 or TRBV12-4 and TRBJ2-5; D gene uncertain. The CDR3 has 13 residues. V lost 3 bases, J lost 0 bases, and 5 bases lay in between. The CDR3 protein is CASSFDNQETQYF. For the CDR3, the DNA is TGTGCCAGCAGTTTTGACAACCAAGAGACCCAGTACTTC.

A note on this clonotype: It may be a read error: a sequence one base away is much more abundant. The chain is built from TRBV2 and TRBJ2-7; unclear D gene. The V gene's germline CDR1 is SNHLY and CDR2 FYNNEI. This CDR3 has 14 amino acids. The CDR3 here is CATSDSGKSYEQYF. The CDR3 DNA sequence: TGTGCCACCAGTGATTCTGGCAAGTCCTACGAGCAGTACTTC.

This clonotype was counted at least ten times. Written as DNA, the CDR3 is TGTGCCATCAATGACAAAAGGGGGGTCGACTATGGCTACACCTTC. As protein: CAINDKRGVDYGYTF. The chain is built from TRBV28 and TRBJ1-2; the D gene is possibly TRBD1 (6 bases). V lost 10 bases and J lost 3, with 21 bases in between. There are 15 residues in the CDR3. Germline CDR1 is MDHEN and CDR2 is SYDVKM.

This clonotype appeared a few times. The chain combines TRBV19 with TRBJ1-5; 8 bases are a match to TRBD1. Trimming cost V 9 bases and J 5 bases; bases outside gene matches: 12. CDR3 size: 15 residues. From germline, CDR1 is LNHDA and CDR2 SQIVND (reference sequence). The CDR3 loop is CARFPGQAIYQPQHF. As DNA, the CDR3 is TGTGCCAGATTTCCGGGACAGGCGATTTATCAGCCCCAGCATTTT.

This clonotype was observed many times. The V call is TRBV7-9, the J call TRBJ2-7, with 9 bases identical to TRBD2. V trimming: 5 bases; J trimming: 2 bases; junction bases outside the gene matches: 7. There are 15 residues in the CDR3. The V gene's germline CDR1 is SEHNR and CDR2 FQNEAQ (reference sequence). CDR3 region: CASSSRTSVTYEQYF. The CDR3 DNA reads TGTGCCAGCAGCAGTAGGACTAGCGTGACCTACGAGCAGTACTTC.

This chain joins TRBV7-9 and TRBJ2-5, with D uncertain. Germline-derived CDR1 and CDR2 are SEHNR and FQNEAQ (reference sequence). V dropped 8 bases and J dropped 4 bases, with 14 bases sitting between them. CDR3 length: 13 amino acids. The CDR3 spells CASSPGPGETQYF. CDR3 nucleotides: TGTGCCAGCTCACCCGGACCCGGAGAGACCCAGTACTTC.

This clonotype was seen at least ten times. The rearrangement links TRBV11-3 to TRBJ2-5; TRBD2 might be the D (5 bases). There are 14 residues in the CDR3. From germline, CDR1 is SGHNT and CDR2 YENEEA. V shed 5 bases and J shed 4 bases, with 14 bases lying between them. The DNA of the CDR3 is TGTGCCAGCAGCCAAGATAGCGCGGCAGAGACCCAGTACTTC. Its translation: CASSQDSAAETQYF.

The chain has TRBV25-1 and TRBJ2-5, with D perhaps TRBD1 or TRBD2 (5 bases each). The V gene lost 6 bases and the J gene lost 7 bases, with 18 bases spanning the gap. The CDR3 consists of 14 residues. The germline gives CDR1 MGHDK, CDR2 SYGVNS. The CDR3: CASSPAGTTGTQYF. CDR3 bases: TGTGCCAGCAGCCCGGCCGGGACCACCGGGACCCAGTACTTC.

The sample holds a few counts of this clonotype. V and J are TRBV6-5 and TRBJ1-1, with D unclear. The CDR3 sequence is 13 residues long. CDR1 and CDR2 (germline): MNHEY, SVGAGI. V was cut by 2 bases and J by 5 bases, with 9 bases left in between. CDR3 in DNA: TGTGCCAGCAGTTACAAATGGGGAACTGAAGCTTTCTTT. This codes for CASSYKWGTEAFF.

The rearrangement links TRBV7-9 to TRBJ1-4; 10 bases are shared with TRBD1. CDR1 and CDR2 from the germline V gene are SEHNR and FQNEAQ (reference sequence). After removal of 5 bases from V and 8 bases from J, the junction contained 11 bases not matched to a gene. The length of the CDR3 is 16 residues. The CDR3 reads CASSKTGGAGNEKLFF. CDR3 DNA: TGTGCCAGCAGCAAGACAGGGGGCGCGGGAAACGAAAAACTGTTTTTT.

The chain uses TRBV10-2 and TRBJ1-5; 12 nucleotides align to TRBD1. The J call is doubtful: the DNA matches TRBJ2-5 better. The length of the CDR3 is 16 residues. From germline, CDR1 is WSHSY and CDR2 SAAADI. CDR3 DNA sequence: TGCGCCAGCAGACCCGGGACAGGGGGCAGCAATCAGCCCCAGTACTTC. Its translation: CASRPGTGGSNQPQYF.

The chain joins TRBV20-1 to TRBJ1-5; a possible D gene is TRBD1 (5 bases). The CDR3 spans 16 residues. Germline V gene data show CDR1 as DFQATT and CDR2 as SNEGSKA (reference sequence). V lost 1 base and J lost 1, with 14 bases in between. CDR3 nucleotides: TGCAGTGCTAGAGTCGCGTTGGGGGGAAGCAATCAGCCCCAGCATTTT. This translates into CSARVALGGSNQPQHF.

The rearrangement links TRBV12-3 or TRBV12-4 to TRBJ2-7; 14 bases are shared with TRBD2. V lost 5 bases and J lost 5; bases outside the gene matches: 8. The CDR3 covers 16 residues. In DNA form, the CDR3 reads TGTGCCAGCAGTCTGGGACTAGCGGGGGTAGAAAACGAGCAGTACTTC. Residues: CASSLGLAGVENEQYF.

The rearrangement joins TRBV25-1 to TRBJ1-5, with 9 bases fitting TRBD1. With 4 bases clipped from V and 6 bases from J, the junction kept 13 bases outside the gene matches. The germline V gene has CDR1 MGHDK and CDR2 SYGVNS. CDR3 size: 17 residues. The CDR3 is CASSASLPTGGGQPQHF. CDR3 DNA sequence: TGTGCCAGCAGTGCTAGTCTCCCGACAGGGGGAGGTCAGCCCCAGCATTTT.

This clonotype was seen at least ten times. The chain is built from TRBV20-1 and TRBJ1-2, with TRBD1 as a possible D gene (6 bases). CDR1 and CDR2 (germline): DFQATT, SNEGSKA (reference sequence). Between the trimmed V and J ends, which lost 3 bases and 3 bases, there was a span of 11 bases. The CDR3 is 13 residues long. The CDR3 region has the DNA TGCAGTGCTAGTAGGGGGGCCTACTATGGCTACACCTTC. Residues: CSASRGAYYGYTF.

Turning to this clonotype: A much larger clonotype is one base distant, so this may be a read error. In nucleotides, the CDR3 is TGTGCCAGCAGCTCCCTTATCCAAGAGACCCAGTACTTC. This gives the protein CASSSLIQETQYF. The chain is built from TRBV5-6 and TRBJ2-5; D call uncertain. The length of the CDR3 is 13 residues. Germline V gives CDR1 SGHDT, CDR2 YYEEEE. Trimming removed 3 bases at V and 1 base at J, with 7 bases between.

This clonotype was seen at least ten times. The chain carries TRBV12-3 or TRBV12-4 and TRBJ2-6; perhaps D is TRBD1 or TRBD2 (5 bases each). This CDR3 is 15 amino acids long. The ends were cut back, 6 bases at V and 2 bases at J, with 11 bases in the middle. The CDR3 DNA follows: TGTGCCAGCAGGTGGGGGACGGCTGGGGCCAACGTCCTGACTTTC. It yields the protein CASRWGTAGANVLTF.